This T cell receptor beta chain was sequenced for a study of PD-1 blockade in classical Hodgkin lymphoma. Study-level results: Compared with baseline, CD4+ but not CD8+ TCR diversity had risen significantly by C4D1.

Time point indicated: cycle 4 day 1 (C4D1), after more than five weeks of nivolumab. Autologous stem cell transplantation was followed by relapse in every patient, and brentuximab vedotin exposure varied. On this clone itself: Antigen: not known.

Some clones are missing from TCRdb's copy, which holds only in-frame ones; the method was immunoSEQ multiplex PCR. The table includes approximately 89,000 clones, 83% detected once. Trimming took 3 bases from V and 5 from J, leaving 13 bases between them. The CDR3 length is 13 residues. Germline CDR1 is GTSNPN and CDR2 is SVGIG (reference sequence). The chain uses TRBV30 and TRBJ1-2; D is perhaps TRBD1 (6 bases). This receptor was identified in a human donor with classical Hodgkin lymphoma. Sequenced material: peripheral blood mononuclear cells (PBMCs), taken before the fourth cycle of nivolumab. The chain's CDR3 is CAWSPGTQYGYTF. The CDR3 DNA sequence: TGTGCCTGGAGCCCCGGGACACAATATGGCTACACCTTC. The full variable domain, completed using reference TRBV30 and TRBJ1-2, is SQTIHQWPATLVQPVGSPLSLECTVEGTSNPNLYWYRQAAGRGLQLLFYSVGIGQISSEVPQNLSASRPQDRQFILSSKKLLLSDSGFYLCAWSPGTQYGYTFGSGTRLTVV.